This T cell receptor beta chain stems from a study of T cell changes during pregnancy in multiple sclerosis. Clones were read by immunoSEQ multiplex PCR, and TCRdb kept only the in-frame ones, dropping some. The sample has tens of thousands of clones, approximately 90% seen once. Germline values: CDR1 SGHNT, CDR2 YYREEE (reference sequence). Trimming removed 4 bases from V and 10 bases from J; junction bases left unmatched: 10. The CDR3 sequence is 14 residues long. The chain couples TRBV5-4 to TRBJ2-1, with 8 bases identical to TRBD2. The sequence was obtained from a female donor in good health, enrolled as a control in a pregnancy study. The sequencing used peripheral blood, collected in the first trimester of pregnancy. The CDR3 loop reads CASSPSGTRGEQFF. For the CDR3, the DNA is TGTGCCAGCAGCCCATCCGGGACTAGGGGGGAGCAGTTCTTC.